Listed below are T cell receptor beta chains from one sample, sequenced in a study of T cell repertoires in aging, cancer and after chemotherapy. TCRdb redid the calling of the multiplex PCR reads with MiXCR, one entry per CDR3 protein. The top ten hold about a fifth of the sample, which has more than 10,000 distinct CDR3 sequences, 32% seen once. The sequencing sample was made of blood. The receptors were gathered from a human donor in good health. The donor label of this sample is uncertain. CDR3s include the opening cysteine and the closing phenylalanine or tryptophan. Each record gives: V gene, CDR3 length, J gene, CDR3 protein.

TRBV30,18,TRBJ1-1,CALAGLSGAAIMNTEAFF
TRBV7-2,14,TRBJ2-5,CASSLAGSSTTQYF
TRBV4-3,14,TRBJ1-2,CASSQDRGPYGYTF
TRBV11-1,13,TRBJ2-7,CASSFSRGYEQYF
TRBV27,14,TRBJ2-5,CASSPRTASETQYF
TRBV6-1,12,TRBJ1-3,CASRVAGNTIYF
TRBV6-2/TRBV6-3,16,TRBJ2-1,CASSYRGQGVSDEQFF
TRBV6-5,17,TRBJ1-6,CASSTQGRSSYNSPLHF
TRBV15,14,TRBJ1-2,CATSRAGLNYGYTF
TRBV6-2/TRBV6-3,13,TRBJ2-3,CASSYLDTDTQYF
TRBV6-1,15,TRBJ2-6,CASKSLGPGANVLTF
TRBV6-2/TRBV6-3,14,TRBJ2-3,CASRGTSDTDTQYF
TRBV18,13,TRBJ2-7,CASSGQGGYEQYF
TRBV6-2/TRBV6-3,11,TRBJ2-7,CASSPNYEQYF
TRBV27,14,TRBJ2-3,CASGRGWGTDTQYF
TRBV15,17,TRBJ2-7,CATSRWSGGRSSYEQYF
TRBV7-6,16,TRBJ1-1,CASSSGQGGGGTEAFF
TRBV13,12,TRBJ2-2,CASSWGIGELFF
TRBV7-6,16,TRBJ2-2,CASSPQPARITGELFF
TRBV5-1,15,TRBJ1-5,CASSPRTGGNQPQHF
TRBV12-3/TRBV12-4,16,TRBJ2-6,CASMPRGGSGANVLTF
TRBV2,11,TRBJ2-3,CASRWADTQYF
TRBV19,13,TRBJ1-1,CASSPQGRTEAFF
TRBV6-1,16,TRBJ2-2,CASSERQGPNTGELFF
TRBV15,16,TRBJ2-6,CATSRGQTSGANVLTF
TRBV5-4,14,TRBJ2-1,CASSFGGSYNEQFF
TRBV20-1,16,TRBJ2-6,CSASTGGRSGANVLTF
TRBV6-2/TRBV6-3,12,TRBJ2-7,CASSYQGYEQYF
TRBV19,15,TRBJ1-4,CATKPWDGLNEKLFF
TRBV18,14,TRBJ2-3,CASSAGTVTDTQYF
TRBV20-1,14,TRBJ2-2,CSAYSPQNTGELFF
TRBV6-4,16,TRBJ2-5,CASSDDASGGAETQYF
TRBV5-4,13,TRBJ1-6,CASSFSVDSPLHF
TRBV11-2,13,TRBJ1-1,CASSFGLNTEAFF
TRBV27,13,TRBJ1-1,CASSSGLGTEAFF
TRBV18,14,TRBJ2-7,CASSPLLHSPEQYF
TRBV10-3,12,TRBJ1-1,CAISAAGTEAFF
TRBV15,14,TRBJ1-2,CATSRVGQTSGYTF
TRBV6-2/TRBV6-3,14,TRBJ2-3,CASTRGGDTDTQYF
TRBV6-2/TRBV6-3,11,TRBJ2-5,CASSFTGTQYF
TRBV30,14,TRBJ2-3,CAWSRAGEVDTQYF
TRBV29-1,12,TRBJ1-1,CSVADTNTEAFF
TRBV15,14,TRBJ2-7,CATSLDRGPYEQYF
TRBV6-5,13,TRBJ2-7,CASSFGLALEQYF
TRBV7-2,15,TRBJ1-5,CASSSFQGLHQPQHF
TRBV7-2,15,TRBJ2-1,CASSSDRGQYNEQFF
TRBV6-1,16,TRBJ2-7,CASSDGTSGRAYEQYF
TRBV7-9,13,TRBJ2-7,CASSRQGGYEQYF
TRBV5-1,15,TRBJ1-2,CASSLAPGINYGYTF
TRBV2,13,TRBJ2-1,CASGEREVNEQFF
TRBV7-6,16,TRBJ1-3,CASSFQLRDSGNTIYF
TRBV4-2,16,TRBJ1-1,CASSQGGSSQNTEAFF
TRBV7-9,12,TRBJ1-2,CASNGNGYGYTF
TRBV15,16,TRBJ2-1,CATSYPRGSSYNEQFF
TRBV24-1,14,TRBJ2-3,CATSVEGLTDTQYF
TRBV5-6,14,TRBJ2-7,CASSLAGGTYEQYF
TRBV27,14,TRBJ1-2,CASSLNRDDYGYTF
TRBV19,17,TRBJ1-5,CASSTHGGRYSNQPQHF
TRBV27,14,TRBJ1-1,CASSFRAANTEAFF
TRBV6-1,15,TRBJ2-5,CASSEAWRGRETQYF